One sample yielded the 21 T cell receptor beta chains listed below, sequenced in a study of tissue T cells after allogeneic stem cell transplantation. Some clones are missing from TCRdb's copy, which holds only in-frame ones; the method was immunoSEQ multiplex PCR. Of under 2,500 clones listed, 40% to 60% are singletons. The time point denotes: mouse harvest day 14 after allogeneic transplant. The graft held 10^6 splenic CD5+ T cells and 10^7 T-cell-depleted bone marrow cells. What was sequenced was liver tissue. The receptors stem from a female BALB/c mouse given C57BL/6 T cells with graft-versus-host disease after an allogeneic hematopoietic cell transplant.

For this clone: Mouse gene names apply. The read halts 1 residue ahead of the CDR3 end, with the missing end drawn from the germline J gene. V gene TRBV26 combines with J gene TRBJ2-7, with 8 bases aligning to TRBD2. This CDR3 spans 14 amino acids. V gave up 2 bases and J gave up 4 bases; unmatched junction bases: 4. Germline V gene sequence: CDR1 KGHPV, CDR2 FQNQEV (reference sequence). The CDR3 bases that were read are TGTGCCAGCAGTCTGGCACTGGGGGTTTATGAACAGTAC. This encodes CASSLALGVYEQY. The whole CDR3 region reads CASSLALGVYEQYF.

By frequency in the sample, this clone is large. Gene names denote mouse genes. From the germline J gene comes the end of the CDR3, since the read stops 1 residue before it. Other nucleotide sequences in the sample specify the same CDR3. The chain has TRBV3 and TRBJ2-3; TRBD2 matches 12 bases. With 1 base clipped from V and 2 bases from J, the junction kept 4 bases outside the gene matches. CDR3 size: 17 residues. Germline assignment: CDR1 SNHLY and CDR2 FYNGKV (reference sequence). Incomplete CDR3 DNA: TGTGCCAGCAGCTTAGGGGGGACTGGGGGGCCTGCAGAAACGCTGTAT. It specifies CASSLGGTGGPAETLY. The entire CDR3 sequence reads CASSLGGTGGPAETLYF.

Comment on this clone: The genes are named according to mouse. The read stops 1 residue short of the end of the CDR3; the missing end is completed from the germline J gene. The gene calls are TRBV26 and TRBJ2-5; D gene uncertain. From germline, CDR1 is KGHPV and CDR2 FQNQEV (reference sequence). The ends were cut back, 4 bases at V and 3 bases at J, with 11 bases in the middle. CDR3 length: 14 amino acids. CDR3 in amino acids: CASSPPGSQDTQYF. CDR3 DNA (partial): TGTGCCAGCAGTCCTCCGGGGTCTCAAGACACCCAGTAC.

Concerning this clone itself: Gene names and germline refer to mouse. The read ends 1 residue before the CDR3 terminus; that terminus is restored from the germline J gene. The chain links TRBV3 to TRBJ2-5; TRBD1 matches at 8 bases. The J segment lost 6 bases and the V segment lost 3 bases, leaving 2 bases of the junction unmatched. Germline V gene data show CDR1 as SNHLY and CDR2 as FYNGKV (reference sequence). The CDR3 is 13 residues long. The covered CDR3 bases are TGTGCCAGCAGCTTGACAGGGGAGGACACCCAGTAC. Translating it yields CASSLTGEDTQY. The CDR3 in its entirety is CASSLTGEDTQYF.

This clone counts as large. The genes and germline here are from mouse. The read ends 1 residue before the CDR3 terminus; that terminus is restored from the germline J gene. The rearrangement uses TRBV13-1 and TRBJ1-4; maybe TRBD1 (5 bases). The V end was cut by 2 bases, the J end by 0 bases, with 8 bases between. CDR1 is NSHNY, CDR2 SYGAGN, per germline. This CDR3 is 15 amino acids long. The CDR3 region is CASSERGISNERLFF. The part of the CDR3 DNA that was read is TGTGCCAGCAGTGAGCGGGGGATTTCCAACGAAAGATTATTT. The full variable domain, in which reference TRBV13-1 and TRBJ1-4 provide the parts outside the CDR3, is EAAVTQSPRNKVTVTGGNVTLSCRQTNSHNYMYWYRQDTGHGLRLIHYSYGAGNLRIGDVPDGYKATRTTQEDFFLLLELASPSQTSLYFCASSERGISNERLFFGHGTKLSVL.

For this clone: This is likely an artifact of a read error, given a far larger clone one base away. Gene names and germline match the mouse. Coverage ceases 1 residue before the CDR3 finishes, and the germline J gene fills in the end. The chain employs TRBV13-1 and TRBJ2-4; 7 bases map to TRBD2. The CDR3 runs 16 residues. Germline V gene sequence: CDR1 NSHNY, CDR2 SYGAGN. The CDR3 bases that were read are TGTGCCAGCAGTGATGGGCCGGGGGGGAGTCACAACACCTTGTAC. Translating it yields CASSDGPGGSHNTLY. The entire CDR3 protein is CASSDGPGGSHNTLYF.

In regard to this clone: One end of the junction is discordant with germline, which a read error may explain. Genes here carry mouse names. The sequenced part of the CDR3 DNA is TGTGCCAGCGGTGATCCGGGACAGGGGAGGGGTGAACAGTAC. Translating it yields CASGDPGQGRGEQY. The entire CDR3 protein is CASGDPGQGRGEQYF. The chain joins TRBV13-1 to TRBJ2-7; 10 positions match TRBD1. The read terminates 1 residue ahead of where the CDR3 ends, so the germline J gene completes it. Germline CDR1 and CDR2: NSHNY and SYGAGN. The CDR3 runs 15 residues.

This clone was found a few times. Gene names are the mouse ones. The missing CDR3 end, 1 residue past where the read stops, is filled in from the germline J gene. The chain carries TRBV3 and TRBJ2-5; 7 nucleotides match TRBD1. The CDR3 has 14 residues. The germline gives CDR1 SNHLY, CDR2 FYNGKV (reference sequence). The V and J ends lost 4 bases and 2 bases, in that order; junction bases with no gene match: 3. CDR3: CASSSDRAQDTQYF. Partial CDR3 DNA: TGTGCCAGCAGCTCCGACAGGGCCCAAGACACCCAGTAC.

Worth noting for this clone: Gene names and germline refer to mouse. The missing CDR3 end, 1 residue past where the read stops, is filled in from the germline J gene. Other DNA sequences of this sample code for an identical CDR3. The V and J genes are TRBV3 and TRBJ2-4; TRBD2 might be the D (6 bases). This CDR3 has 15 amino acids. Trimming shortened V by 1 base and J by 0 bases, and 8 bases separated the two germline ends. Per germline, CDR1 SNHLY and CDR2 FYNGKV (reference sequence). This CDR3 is CASSLGLASQNTLYF. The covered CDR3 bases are TGTGCCAGCAGCTTAGGACTGGCCAGTCAAAACACCTTGTAC.

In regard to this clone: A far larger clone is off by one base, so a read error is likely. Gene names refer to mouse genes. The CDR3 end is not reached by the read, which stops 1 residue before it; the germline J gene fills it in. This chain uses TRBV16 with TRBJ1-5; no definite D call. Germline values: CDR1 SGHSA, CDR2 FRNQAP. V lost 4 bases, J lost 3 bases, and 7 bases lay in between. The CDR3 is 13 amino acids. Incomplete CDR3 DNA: TGTGCAAGCAGCTCAACAGTCAACCAGGCTCCGCTT. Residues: CASSSTVNQAPL. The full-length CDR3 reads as CASSSTVNQAPLF.

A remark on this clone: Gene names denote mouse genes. The CDR3 here is CASSLDGTANERLFF. The DNA read from the CDR3 is TGTGCCAGCAGCTTAGATGGGACAGCCAACGAAAGATTATTT. This chain joins TRBV3 and TRBJ1-4; 7 positions agree with TRBD1. Read data end 1 residue before the CDR3 end; the end is taken from the germline J gene. The germline CDR1 and CDR2 sequences are SNHLY and FYNGKV (reference sequence). Trimming at V came to 1 base and at J to 3 bases, leaving 2 bases not matched to a gene. The length of the CDR3 is 15 residues.

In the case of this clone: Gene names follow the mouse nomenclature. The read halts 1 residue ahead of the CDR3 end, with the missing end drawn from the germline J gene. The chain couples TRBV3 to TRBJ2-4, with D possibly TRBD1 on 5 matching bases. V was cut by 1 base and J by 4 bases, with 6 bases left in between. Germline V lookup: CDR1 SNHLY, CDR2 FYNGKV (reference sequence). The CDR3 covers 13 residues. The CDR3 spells CASSLEDKNTLYF. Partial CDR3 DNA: TGTGCCAGCAGCTTAGAGGACAAAAACACCTTGTAC.

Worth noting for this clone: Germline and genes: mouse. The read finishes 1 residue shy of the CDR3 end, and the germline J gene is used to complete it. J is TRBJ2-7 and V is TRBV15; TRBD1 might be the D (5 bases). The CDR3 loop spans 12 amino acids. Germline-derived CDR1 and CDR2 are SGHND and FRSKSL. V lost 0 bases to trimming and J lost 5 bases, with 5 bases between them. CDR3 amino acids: CASSLAGDEQYF. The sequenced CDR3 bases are TGTGCCAGCAGTTTAGCAGGGGATGAACAGTAC.

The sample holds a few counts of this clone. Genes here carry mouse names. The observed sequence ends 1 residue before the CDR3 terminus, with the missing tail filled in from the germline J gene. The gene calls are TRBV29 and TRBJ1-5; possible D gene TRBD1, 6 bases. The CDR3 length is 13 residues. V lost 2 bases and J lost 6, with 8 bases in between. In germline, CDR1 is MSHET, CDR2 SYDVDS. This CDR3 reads CASSLRDIQAPLF. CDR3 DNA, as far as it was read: TGTGCTAGCAGTTTACGGGACATCCAGGCTCCGCTT. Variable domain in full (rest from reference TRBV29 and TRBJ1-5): DMKVTQMPRYLIKRMGENVLLECGQDMSHETMYWYRQDPGLGLQLIYISYDVDSNSEGDIPKGYRVSRKKREHFSLILDSAKTNQTSVYFCASSLRDIQAPLFGEGTRLSVL.

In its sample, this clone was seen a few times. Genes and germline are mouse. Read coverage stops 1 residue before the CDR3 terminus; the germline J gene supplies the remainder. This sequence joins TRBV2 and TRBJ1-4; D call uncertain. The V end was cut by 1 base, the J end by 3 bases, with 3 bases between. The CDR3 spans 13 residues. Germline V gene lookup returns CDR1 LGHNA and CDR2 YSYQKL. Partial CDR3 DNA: TGTGCCAGCAGCCAAGGGACCAACGAAAGATTATTT. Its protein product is CASSQGTNERLF. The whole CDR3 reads CASSQGTNERLFF.

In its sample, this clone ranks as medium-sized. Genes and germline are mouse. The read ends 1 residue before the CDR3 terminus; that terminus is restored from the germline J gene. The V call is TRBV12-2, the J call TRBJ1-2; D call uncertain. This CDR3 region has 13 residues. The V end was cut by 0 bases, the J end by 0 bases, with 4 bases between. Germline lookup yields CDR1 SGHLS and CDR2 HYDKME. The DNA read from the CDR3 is TGTGCCAGCTCTCTCGTATCAAACTCCGACTACACC. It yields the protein CASSLVSNSDYT. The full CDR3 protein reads CASSLVSNSDYTF.

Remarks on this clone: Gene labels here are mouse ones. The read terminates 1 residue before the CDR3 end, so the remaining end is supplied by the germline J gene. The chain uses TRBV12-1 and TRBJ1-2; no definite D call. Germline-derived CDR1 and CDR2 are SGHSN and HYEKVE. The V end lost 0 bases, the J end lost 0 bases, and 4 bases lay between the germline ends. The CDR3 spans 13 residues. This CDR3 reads CASSLVSNSDYTF. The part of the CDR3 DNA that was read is TGTGCCAGCTCTCTCGTATCAAACTCCGACTACACC.

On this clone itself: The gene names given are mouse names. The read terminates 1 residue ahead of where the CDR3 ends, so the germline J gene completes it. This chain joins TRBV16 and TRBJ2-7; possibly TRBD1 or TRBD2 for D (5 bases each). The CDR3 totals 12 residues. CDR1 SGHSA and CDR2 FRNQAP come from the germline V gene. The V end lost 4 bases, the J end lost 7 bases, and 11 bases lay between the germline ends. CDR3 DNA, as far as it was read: TGTGCAAGCAGCTCCGGGACGGGGGAACAGTAC. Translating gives CASSSGTGEQY. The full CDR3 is CASSSGTGEQYF. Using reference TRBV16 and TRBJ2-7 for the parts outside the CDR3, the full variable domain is NAGVIQTPRHKVTGKGQEATLWCEPISGHSAVFWYRQTIVQGLEFLTYFRNQAPIDDSGMPKERFSAQMPNQSHSTLKIQSTQPQDSAVYLCASSSGTGEQYFGPGTRLTVL.

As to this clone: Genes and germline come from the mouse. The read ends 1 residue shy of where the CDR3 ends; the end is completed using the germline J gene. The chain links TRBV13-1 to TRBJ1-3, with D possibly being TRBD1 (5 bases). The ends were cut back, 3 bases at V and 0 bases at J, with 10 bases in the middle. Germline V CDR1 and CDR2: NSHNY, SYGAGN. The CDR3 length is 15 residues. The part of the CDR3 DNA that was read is TGTGCCAGCAGTGGGGGGTCCCATTCTGGAAATACGCTCTAT. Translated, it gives CASSGGSHSGNTLY. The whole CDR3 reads CASSGGSHSGNTLYF.

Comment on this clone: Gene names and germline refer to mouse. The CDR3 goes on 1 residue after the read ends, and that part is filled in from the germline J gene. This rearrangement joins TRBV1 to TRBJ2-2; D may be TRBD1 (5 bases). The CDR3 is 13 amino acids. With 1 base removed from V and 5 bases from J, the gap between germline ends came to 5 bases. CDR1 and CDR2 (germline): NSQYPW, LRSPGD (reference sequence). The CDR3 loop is CTCSAAGTGQLYF. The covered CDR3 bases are TGCACCTGCAGTGCAGCAGGGACCGGGCAGCTCTAC.

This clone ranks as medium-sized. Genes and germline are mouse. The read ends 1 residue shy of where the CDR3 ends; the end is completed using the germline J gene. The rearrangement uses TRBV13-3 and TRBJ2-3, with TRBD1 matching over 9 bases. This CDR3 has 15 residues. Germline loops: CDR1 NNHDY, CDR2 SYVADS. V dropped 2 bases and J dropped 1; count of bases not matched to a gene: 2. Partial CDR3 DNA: TGTGCCAGCAGTGACCGGGACAGGGGTGCAGAAACGCTGTAT. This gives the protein CASSDRDRGAETLY. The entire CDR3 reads CASSDRDRGAETLYF.